A selection of T cell receptor beta chains follows, all from one sample in a study of control samples from healthy donors and cancer patients. Assay used: immunoSEQ multiplex PCR; TCRdb lists only in-frame clones, some missing. The sample records about 97,000 clones, approximately 90% being singletons. The material sequenced was blood. These receptors came from a man aged 25 to 45 in good health. Both conserved end residues are part of each CDR3. Each record gives: J gene, V gene, clone size, D gene, CDR3 DNA, CDR3 protein. The D gene is left open where the match is weak. Clone size, where shown, is once, few, many, or a class for clones that have expanded.

j_call: TRBJ1-5; v_call: TRBV7-9; clone_size: .; d_call: .; cdr3_nt: TGTGCCAGCAGGGGTTACGATCAGCCCCAGCATTTT; cdr3_aa: CASRGYDQPQHF
j_call: TRBJ2-1; v_call: TRBV12-3/TRBV12-4; clone_size: .; d_call: .; cdr3_nt: TGTGCCAGCAGCGTTAGCTACGAGCAGTTCTTC; cdr3_aa: CASSVSYEQFF
j_call: TRBJ1-2; v_call: TRBV6-6; clone_size: .; d_call: .; cdr3_nt: TGTGCCAGCAGTTCCCGGGACGGACGGGGTTACACCTTC; cdr3_aa: CASSSRDGRGYTF
j_call: TRBJ1-4; v_call: TRBV19; clone_size: once; d_call: TRBD1; cdr3_nt: TGTGCCAGTAGTCCGACCAGGGGGCGAGGTGAAAAACTGTTTTTT; cdr3_aa: CASSPTRGRGEKLFF
j_call: TRBJ2-1; v_call: TRBV12-5; clone_size: .; d_call: .; cdr3_nt: TGTGCTAGTGGTTTGGTAGTGAACAATGAGCAGTTCTTC; cdr3_aa: CASGLVVNNEQFF
j_call: TRBJ1-5; v_call: TRBV5-5; clone_size: .; d_call: .; cdr3_nt: TGTGCCAGCAGCTCTACCACGTTACCTGATCAGCCCCAGCATTTT; cdr3_aa: CASSSTTLPDQPQHF
j_call: TRBJ1-4; v_call: TRBV28; clone_size: .; d_call: .; cdr3_nt: TGTGCCACCATTGCTGCAACTAATGAAAAACTGTTTTTT; cdr3_aa: CATIAATNEKLFF
j_call: TRBJ2-6; v_call: TRBV7-2; clone_size: .; d_call: .; cdr3_nt: TGTGCCAGCAGCTTCGGTAGCTCTGGGGCCAACGTCCTGACTTTC; cdr3_aa: CASSFGSSGANVLTF
j_call: TRBJ2-3; v_call: TRBV30; clone_size: .; d_call: .; cdr3_nt: TGTGCCTGGAGGAGAAGCTCTTACACAGATACGCAGTATTTT; cdr3_aa: CAWRRSSYTDTQYF
j_call: TRBJ2-5; v_call: TRBV19; clone_size: .; d_call: TRBD2; cdr3_nt: TGTGCCAGTAGTATCAGCGGGGGGAAGGAGACCCAGTACTTC; cdr3_aa: CASSISGGKETQYF
j_call: TRBJ2-7; v_call: TRBV7-9; clone_size: .; d_call: TRBD1; cdr3_nt: TGTGCCAGCAGCTTAAGGGGACAGGGTAGATACGAGCAGTACTTC; cdr3_aa: CASSLRGQGRYEQYF
j_call: TRBJ2-3; v_call: TRBV6-4; clone_size: .; d_call: .; cdr3_nt: TGTGCCAGCAGTGCGGAGGCTGGCACAGATACGCAGTATTTT; cdr3_aa: CASSAEAGTDTQYF
j_call: TRBJ2-3; v_call: TRBV6-5; clone_size: once; d_call: TRBD1; cdr3_nt: TGTGCCAGCAGGCGGACAGGATATACAGATACGCAGTATTTT; cdr3_aa: CASRRTGYTDTQYF
j_call: TRBJ2-3; v_call: TRBV5-1; clone_size: .; d_call: TRBD2; cdr3_nt: TGCGCCAGCAGCTTGGTCGCGGGGGCAGATACGCAGTATTTT; cdr3_aa: CASSLVAGADTQYF
j_call: TRBJ2-1; v_call: TRBV4-1; clone_size: .; d_call: .; cdr3_nt: TGCGCCAGCAGCCAAGACAGCTACAATGAGCAGTTCTTC; cdr3_aa: CASSQDSYNEQFF
j_call: TRBJ1-1; v_call: TRBV28; clone_size: .; d_call: TRBD1; cdr3_nt: TGTGCCAGCAGTCTGGATGGGACAGAGAACACTGAAGCTTTCTTT; cdr3_aa: CASSLDGTENTEAFF
j_call: TRBJ1-5; v_call: TRBV9; clone_size: .; d_call: .; cdr3_nt: TGTGCCAGCAGCGTAGGGCAGTCCAATCAGCCCCAGCATTTT; cdr3_aa: CASSVGQSNQPQHF
j_call: TRBJ2-2; v_call: TRBV10-3; clone_size: .; d_call: .; cdr3_nt: TGTGCCTCCCGGCGGGCTGACACCGGGGAGCTGTTTTTT; cdr3_aa: CASRRADTGELFF
j_call: TRBJ2-1; v_call: TRBV7-8; clone_size: .; d_call: .; cdr3_nt: TGTGCCAGCAGCGGGCGGCCGGGTTCCTACAATGAGCAGTTCTTC; cdr3_aa: CASSGRPGSYNEQFF
j_call: TRBJ2-7; v_call: TRBV5-6; clone_size: .; d_call: TRBD2; cdr3_nt: TGTGCCAGCAGCTTTAGCGGGAGTGTCTACGAGCAGTACTTC; cdr3_aa: CASSFSGSVYEQYF
j_call: TRBJ2-3; v_call: TRBV7-9; clone_size: .; d_call: .; cdr3_nt: TGTGCCAGCAGCTTAGTCACAGGACTCACAGATACGCAGTATTTT; cdr3_aa: CASSLVTGLTDTQYF
j_call: TRBJ1-1; v_call: TRBV11-2; clone_size: .; d_call: .; cdr3_nt: TGTGCCAGCAGCTTAGTCCGATTTTTTGGGTCCATGAACACTGAAGCTTTCTTT; cdr3_aa: CASSLVRFFGSMNTEAFF
j_call: TRBJ2-2; v_call: TRBV5-1; clone_size: .; d_call: .; cdr3_nt: TGCGCCAGCAGCGTATACGGGGGGCGCGCCGGCGGGGAGCTGTTTTTT; cdr3_aa: CASSVYGGRAGGELFF
j_call: TRBJ2-5; v_call: TRBV6-9; clone_size: .; d_call: .; cdr3_nt: TGTGCCAGCAGTTATTCTTTTATATACCCGCACCAAGAGACCCAGTACTTC; cdr3_aa: CASSYSFIYPHQETQYF
j_call: TRBJ2-1; v_call: TRBV12-3/TRBV12-4; clone_size: .; d_call: .; cdr3_nt: TGTGCCAGCCGCCAGACCATCAATGAGCAGTTCTTC; cdr3_aa: CASRQTINEQFF
j_call: TRBJ2-6; v_call: TRBV30; clone_size: .; d_call: .; cdr3_nt: TGTGCCTGGAGTGTACACTCTGGGGCCAACGTCCTGACTTTC; cdr3_aa: CAWSVHSGANVLTF